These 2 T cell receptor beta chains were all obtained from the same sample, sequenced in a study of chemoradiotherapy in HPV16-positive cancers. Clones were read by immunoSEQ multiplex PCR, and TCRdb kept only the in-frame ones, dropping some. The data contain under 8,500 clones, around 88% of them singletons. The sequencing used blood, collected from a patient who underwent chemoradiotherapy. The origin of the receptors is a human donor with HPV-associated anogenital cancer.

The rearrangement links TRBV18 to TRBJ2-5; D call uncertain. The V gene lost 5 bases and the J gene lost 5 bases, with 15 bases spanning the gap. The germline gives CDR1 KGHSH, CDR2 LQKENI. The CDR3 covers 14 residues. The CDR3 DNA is TGTGCCAGCTCATCAGCAAAGGGATTTGAGACCCAGTACTTC. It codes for CASSSAKGFETQYF. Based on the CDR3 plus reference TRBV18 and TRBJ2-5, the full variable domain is NAGVMQNPRHLVRRRGQEARLRCSPMKGHSHVYWYRQLPEEGLKFMVYLQKENIIDESGMPKERFSAEFPKEGPSILRIQQVVRGDSAAYFCASSSAKGFETQYFGPGTRLLVL.

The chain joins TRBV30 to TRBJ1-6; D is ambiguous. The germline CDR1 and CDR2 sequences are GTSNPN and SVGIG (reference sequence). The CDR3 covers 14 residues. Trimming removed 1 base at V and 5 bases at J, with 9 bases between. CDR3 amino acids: CAWSGGNDNSPLHF. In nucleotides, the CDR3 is TGTGCCTGGAGTGGAGGAAACGATAATTCACCCCTCCACTTT.